The source of this T cell receptor (beta chain) is a study of cytomegalovirus exposure and HLA in healthy donors. 13 Jbeta primers and 60 Vbeta primers were used for the PCR. Profiled with immunoSEQ multiplex PCR; TCRdb holds only in-frame clones, not every one. Of approximately 140,000 clones listed, 76% are singletons. The sequence was obtained from a man younger than 35 in good health and CMV-seronegative. Sequenced: PBMCs.

CDR3 amino acids: CAWSGDRGYGYTF. The CDR3 region has the DNA TGTGCCTGGAGCGGAGACAGGGGCTATGGCTACACCTTC. V gene TRBV30 combines with J gene TRBJ1-2; 8 bases map to TRBD1. CDR3 length: 13 amino acids. The germline V gene encodes CDR1 GTSNPN and CDR2 SVGIG (reference sequence). The ends lost 3 bases at V and 4 bases at J; junction bases unmatched: 4.